These 12 T cell receptor beta chains originate from one sample sequenced in a study of CD8+CD57+ T cells in acquired aplastic anemia. Investigators profiled TCR beta VDJ and CDR3 from genomic DNA template. TCRdb called the reads again in MiXCR, with one record for every CDR3 protein. The sample records 120,000 or so distinct CDR3 sequences, less than 50% being singletons. In patients chosen for sequencing, flow cytometry had shown CD8+CD57+ cell expansion. Sequencing was carried out using sorted CD4+, CD8+, or CD8+CD57+ T cells (not recorded which) from PBMCs. These receptors all stem from a human donor with aplastic anemia.

As for this clonotype: One end of the junction does not line up with germline, which may come from a read error. The genes are TRBV24-1 and TRBJ2-1, with a weak D call TRBD1 (6 bases). Germline CDR1 is KGHDR and CDR2 is SFDVKD. This CDR3 has 16 residues. Here the CDR3 reads CAASGRGQCNYNEQFF. DNA for the CDR3: TGTGCCGCCAGTGGCCGAGGACAGTGCAATTACAATGAGCAGTTCTTC.

The chain couples TRBV25-1 to TRBJ1-6, with 7 bases matching TRBD1. J was trimmed by 11 bases and V by 4 bases; bases with no gene match: 11. Germline V gene sequence: CDR1 MGHDK, CDR2 SYGVNS. CDR3 length: 15 amino acids. The CDR3 loop reads CASSGPGTDFTPLHF. The CDR3 DNA reads as TGTGCCAGCAGTGGCCCCGGGACAGACTTCACACCCCTCCACTTT.

The chain recombines TRBV24-1 with TRBJ2-7; the match to TRBD1 covers 7 bases. Germline CDR1 is KGHDR and CDR2 is SFDVKD. The length of the CDR3 is 18 residues. J gave up 0 bases and V 2 bases, and 12 bases lay outside the gene matches. CDR3 DNA sequence: TGTGCCACCAGTGATTCGCCCAGACAGGGCACGAGCTCCTACGAGCAGTACGTC. This sequence encodes CATSDSPRQGTSSYEQYV.

This chain's CDR3 is CAAGSYNYGYTF. As DNA, the CDR3 is TGTGCTGCAGGCTCCTATAACTATGGCTACACCTTC. The chain joins TRBV7-8 to TRBJ1-2; D is uncertain. Germline CDR1 is SGHVS and CDR2 is FQNEAQ. The CDR3 loop spans 12 amino acids.

In this sample, this clonotype turned up many times. V and J are TRBV7-3 and TRBJ1-2; D possibly corresponds to TRBD1 (5 bases). This CDR3 spans 13 amino acids. Trimming removed 5 bases at V and 2 bases at J, with 9 bases between. CDR1 is SGHTA and CDR2 is FQGTGA in the germline V gene. This chain's CDR3 is CASSPGTNYGYTF. CDR3 in DNA: TGTGCCAGCAGCCCCGGGACGAACTATGGCTACACCTTC.

In its sample, this clonotype was seen a few times. The chain employs TRBV2 and TRBJ2-7; D is unclear. The V gene lost 4 bases and the J gene lost 1 base, with 5 bases spanning the gap. Germline CDR1 reads SNHLY; CDR2 reads FYNNEI. CDR3 length: 12 amino acids. The CDR3 DNA is TGTGCCAGCAGTGTTACATCCTACGAGCAGTACTTC. As protein: CASSVTSYEQYF.

This clonotype was counted only a few times. Since the CDR3 does not end with the conserved phenylalanine or tryptophan, this likely comes from a read error. The chain combines TRBV10-3 with TRBJ1-4; D uncertain. This CDR3 has 14 amino acids. Germline values: CDR1 ENHRY, CDR2 SYGVKD. The CDR3 loop is CAISESEFREKLFS. CDR3 nucleotides: TGCGCCATCAGTGAGTCCGAATTCCGTGAAAAACTGTTTTCT.

This clonotype was detected only once. The J gene is TRBJ2-7, the V gene TRBV25-1, with 8 bases identical to TRBD1. CDR1 is MGHDK, CDR2 SYGVNS, per germline. The trim removed 0 bases at V and 6 bases at J, leaving 7 bases unmatched. The CDR3 extends over 15 amino acids. CDR3 protein: CASSEYQGARREQYF. The CDR3 nucleotides are TGTGCCAGCAGTGAATATCAGGGGGCGAGACGCGAGCAGTACTTC.

The rearrangement links TRBV7-6 to TRBJ2-1; TRBD2 agrees at 9 bases. CDR3 size: 15 residues. Germline values: CDR1 SGHVS, CDR2 FNYEAQ. The V segment lost 3 bases and the J segment 7 bases; nucleotides outside the gene matches: 7. The CDR3 sequence: CASSLAGTSQNEQFF. The CDR3 coding sequence is TGTGCCAGCAGCTTGGCCGGGACTAGCCAGAATGAGCAGTTCTTC. The variable domain in full, completed from reference TRBV7-6 and TRBJ2-1, reads GAGVSQSPRYKVTKRGQDVALRCDPISGHVSLYWYRQALGQGPEFLTYFNYEAQQDKSGLPNDRFSAERPEGSISTLTIQRTEQRDSAMYRCASSLAGTSQNEQFFGPGTRLTVL.

This clonotype was detected ten times or more. V and J are TRBV20-1 and TRBJ1-1; maybe TRBD1 (5 bases). This CDR3 region has 14 residues. V was shortened by 0 bases and J by 4 bases, with 12 bases between the two germline ends. Germline V gene data show CDR1 as DFQATT and CDR2 as SNEGSKA (reference sequence). The CDR3 loop reads CSARDHGGSTEAFF. The CDR3 DNA reads as TGCAGTGCTAGAGATCACGGGGGGAGCACTGAAGCTTTCTTT.

The gene calls are TRBV18 and TRBJ1-4; 8 bases are a match to TRBD1. CDR3 size: 17 residues. Germline loops: CDR1 KGHSH, CDR2 LQKENI. V was clipped by 1 base and J by 6 bases; unmatched bases: 10. CDR3: CASSPLGTGREDEKLFF. CDR3 DNA sequence: TGTGCCAGCTCACCACTTGGGACAGGACGAGAAGATGAAAAACTGTTTTTT.

This chain connects TRBV7-2 to TRBJ1-1, with D perhaps TRBD1 (6 bases). The germline gives CDR1 SGHTA, CDR2 FQGNSA. This CDR3 has 15 amino acids. V was trimmed by 2 bases and J by 7 bases, leaving 17 bases between them. The CDR3 protein is CTSSLPGAKFNEAFF. CDR3 bases: TGTACCAGCAGCTTACCGGGGGCAAAGTTTAATGAAGCTTTCTTT.